This T cell receptor beta chain is drawn from a study of blood T cell repertoires in COVID-19 (dated by TCRdb to 2018 to 2021). At the level of the whole study: Samples covering the acute and convalescent phases of COVID-19 were provided by collaborators in the United States, Italy and Spain. The samples were drawn from two sources: the first 160 participants of the ongoing ImmuneRACE study, and 950 to 1,500 subjects contributed by 6 global collaborators. Sample metadata almost always included a de-identified subject ID, COVID-19 status, age in years and sex. The material from the prospective study consisted of cDNA or gDNA derived from T cells, B-cell-depleted T cells, or PBMCs. HLA class I and class II types, where available, came from metadata supplied by the sample provider rather than from assay-based typing. Subjects who had been exposed to COVID-19, were actively infected with it, or had recovered from it provided the deeply sampled blood TCRbeta repertoires that made up the dataset. The repertoires were released in a freely available public database intended as a resource for research on the immune response to SARS-CoV-2. The research as a whole found: How much clinical and demographic metadata was included differed by source and by participant, and the metadata was provided uncurated.

Participants in the prospective study were enrolled through a virtual design, were aged roughly 18 to 100 years, and lived in roughly 24 United States geographic areas. In the prospective study, cohorts were assigned on the basis of participant-reported clinical history obtained from a screening survey and a study questionnaire. For ImmuneRACE Cohort 3, a participant was defined as recovered based on two consecutive negative NP/OP PCR tests, clearance by a healthcare professional, or resolution of symptoms. Each participant in the prospective study had whole blood, serum and a nasopharyngeal or oropharyngeal swab collected by mobile phlebotomists. Prospective study participants could optionally give additional blood draws and questionnaires over a roughly two-month period. Blood samples from the prospective study were shipped frozen or at room temperature prior to DNA extraction. TCRbeta CDR3 regions were amplified from genomic DNA using the immunoSEQ Assay, a bias-controlled multiplex PCR. The study's own analysis went as follows. Within the assay, amplification of reference gene primers was used to estimate how many nucleated cells each sample contained. To quantify the absolute abundance of each unique TCRbeta CDR3 rearrangement, sequence reads were collapsed and filtered. For each sample, productive Simpson clonality was calculated by taking the square root of Simpson's diversity index across productive rearrangements. As stored in TCRdb, this immuneACCESS dataset retains in-frame rearrangements with V and J assigned. A fraction of the clones does not appear; measured against another copy, unresolved V genes explain less than half of the discrepancy, and the remainder lacks a known reason. The D gene and trimming were derived from the DNA, and the V and J assignments and clone size from that table. Within this sample are roughly 380,000 clones, with more than 70% of them counted one time only. The top ten clones comprise 1% to 1.5% of the sample.

CDR1 MGHDK and CDR2 SYGVNS are derived from the germline V gene. V gives up 4 bases and J gives up 4 bases, and the segment between their germline ends measures 5 bases. The CDR3 runs 12 amino acids, cysteine and phenylalanine included. Just CDR3 DNA is preserved here, 36 bases in frame from base 1. On this clone itself: Its antigen target is currently unknown. No base-level quality is on record; no much larger clone is a single base apart.

The TCR was taken from a man aged 25 to 40 who had recovered from COVID-19. The V gene is TRBV25-1 and the J gene is TRBJ1-3, with no D gene named confidently. The sequenced sample consisted of PBMCs or T cells enriched from blood (not recorded which). The CDR3 protein: CASSVAGNTIYF. The sequenced DNA is TGTGCCAGCAGTGTAGCCGGAAACACCATATATTTT.